This TCR beta chain emerged from a study of blood T cells in healthy people across ages. Study background: About one barcoded beta molecule per two T cells was the capture yield of template switching.

Germline assignment: CDR1 DFQATT and CDR2 SNEGSKA (reference sequence). This CDR3 region has 14 residues. V shed 3 bases, J shed 2 bases, and the junction held 4 bases outside the gene matches. The second PCR ran about 6 to 12 cycles with a sample-barcoded 5' primer and J-beta primers. TCRdb re-derived calls from the 5' RACE reads in MiXCR, one entry per CDR3 protein. The data contain about 760,000 distinct CDR3 sequences, 56% of them singletons. In its sample, this clonotype was seen a few times. The J gene is TRBJ2-5, the V gene TRBV20-1; the match to TRBD2 covers 9 bases. Sequencing was performed on blood. The TCR sequence derives from a man aged 35 to 55 in good health. The CDR3 loop is CSARAGGGQETQYF. DNA for the CDR3: TGCAGTGCTAGGGCGGGAGGGGGGCAAGAGACCCAGTACTTC.